These T cell receptor beta chains were read from a single sample in a study of T-cell reconstitution after alpha-beta-depleted transplantation in children. TCRdb processed the PCR reads anew with MiXCR; each CDR3 protein has one entry. This sample has 70,000 to 95,000 distinct CDR3 sequences, with around 16% found just once. Sequences were derived from PBMCs, mostly from graft donor cells, sampled 180 days after TCRalphabeta/CD19-depleted stem cell transplant. The receptors were gathered from a male patient aged 2-10 years who had a stem cell transplant for acute lymphoblastic leukemia, so the T cells may come from the graft donor. Both conserved end residues are part of each CDR3. The order of the fields is V gene, D gene, J gene, clone size, CDR3 protein, CDR3 DNA. D genes are given only for firm matches. Clone size is given for some rows only: seen once, a few or many times, or a class if the clone is expanded.

V gene: TRBV12-3/TRBV12-4; D gene: -; J gene: TRBJ1-2; clone size: -; CDR3 protein: CASTPGRLFGYTF; CDR3 DNA: TGTGCCAGCACCCCGGGACGATTGTTTGGCTACACCTTC
V gene: TRBV29-1; D gene: -; J gene: TRBJ2-1; clone size: -; CDR3 protein: CSVEDPASEQYNEQFF; CDR3 DNA: TGCAGCGTTGAAGATCCGGCTAGCGAACAGTACAATGAGCAGTTCTTC
V gene: TRBV20-1; D gene: -; J gene: TRBJ2-3; clone size: few; CDR3 protein: CSAVTVMASTDTQYF; CDR3 DNA: TGCAGTGCCGTGACAGTTATGGCTAGCACAGATACGCAGTATTTT
V gene: TRBV6-2/TRBV6-3; D gene: -; J gene: TRBJ2-2; clone size: -; CDR3 protein: CAIRMKALNTGELFF; CDR3 DNA: TGTGCCATCCGGATGAAGGCGTTGAACACCGGGGAGCTGTTTTTT
V gene: TRBV29-1; D gene: -; J gene: TRBJ2-7; clone size: few; CDR3 protein: CSVGGQQGSYEQYF; CDR3 DNA: TGCAGCGTGGGGGGCCAGCAAGGATCCTACGAGCAGTACTTC
V gene: TRBV20-1; D gene: TRBD1; J gene: TRBJ2-5; clone size: -; CDR3 protein: CSTGGSETQYF; CDR3 DNA: TGCAGTACAGGGGGCAGCGAGACCCAGTACTTC
V gene: TRBV29-1; D gene: TRBD1; J gene: TRBJ2-5; clone size: few; CDR3 protein: CSVAGTGIQETQYF; CDR3 DNA: TGCAGCGTTGCCGGGACAGGGATCCAAGAGACCCAGTACTTC
V gene: TRBV7-8; D gene: TRBD2; J gene: TRBJ2-3; clone size: many; CDR3 protein: CASSFSGGGDTQYF; CDR3 DNA: TGTGCCAGCAGCTTCTCGGGGGGGGGAGATACGCAGTATTTT
V gene: TRBV28; D gene: TRBD1; J gene: TRBJ1-2; clone size: -; CDR3 protein: CASRRGQGWNYGYTF; CDR3 DNA: TGTGCCAGCAGGCGTGGACAGGGATGGAACTATGGCTACACCTTC
V gene: TRBV24-1; D gene: TRBD2; J gene: TRBJ2-3; clone size: many; CDR3 protein: CATKATSDGVDTQYF; CDR3 DNA: TGTGCCACCAAGGCGACTAGCGACGGGGTAGATACGCAGTATTTT
V gene: TRBV27; D gene: -; J gene: TRBJ2-5; clone size: -; CDR3 protein: CATRGKQETQYF; CDR3 DNA: TGTGCCACCCGGGGCAAGCAGGAGACCCAGTACTTC
V gene: TRBV20-1; D gene: TRBD2; J gene: TRBJ2-1; clone size: -; CDR3 protein: CSARERGLAGEPSSYNEQFF; CDR3 DNA: TGCAGTGCTAGAGAGCGTGGTCTAGCGGGGGAGCCGAGCTCCTACAATGAGCAGTTCTTC
V gene: TRBV3-1; D gene: TRBD2; J gene: TRBJ2-3; clone size: many; CDR3 protein: CASSPRLAGRGTDTQYF; CDR3 DNA: TGTGCCAGCAGCCCACGACTAGCGGGCAGGGGCACAGATACGCAGTATTTT
V gene: TRBV7-6; D gene: TRBD2; J gene: TRBJ2-3; clone size: few; CDR3 protein: CASSLAGTSGASTDTQYF; CDR3 DNA: TGTGCCAGCAGCTTAGCTGGGACTAGCGGGGCCAGCACAGATACGCAGTATTTT
V gene: TRBV5-1; D gene: -; J gene: TRBJ2-7; clone size: -; CDR3 protein: CASSYQEIAYEQYF; CDR3 DNA: TGCGCCAGCAGCTACCAGGAGATAGCCTACGAGCAGTACTTC
V gene: TRBV29-1; D gene: TRBD1; J gene: TRBJ1-2; clone size: -; CDR3 protein: CSVDHYDRATNYGYTF; CDR3 DNA: TGCAGCGTTGACCATTATGACAGGGCCACCAACTATGGCTACACCTTC
V gene: TRBV6-1; D gene: TRBD1; J gene: TRBJ2-3; clone size: -; CDR3 protein: CASSLDRASTDTQYF; CDR3 DNA: TGTGCCAGCAGCCTCGACAGGGCTAGCACAGATACGCAGTATTTT
V gene: TRBV3-1; D gene: -; J gene: TRBJ1-1; clone size: -; CDR3 protein: CASSYIGAGNTEAFF; CDR3 DNA: TGTGCCAGCAGCTACATAGGGGCAGGGAACACTGAAGCTTTCTTT
V gene: TRBV9; D gene: TRBD2; J gene: TRBJ2-2; clone size: few; CDR3 protein: CASSVASGVTGELFF; CDR3 DNA: TGTGCCAGCAGCGTAGCTAGCGGGGTTACCGGGGAGCTGTTTTTT
V gene: TRBV5-1; D gene: TRBD2; J gene: TRBJ2-1; clone size: few; CDR3 protein: CASSLEQAGDPYNEQFF; CDR3 DNA: TGCGCCAGCAGCTTGGAGCAAGCGGGGGACCCCTACAATGAGCAGTTCTTC
V gene: TRBV7-8; D gene: -; J gene: TRBJ2-5; clone size: -; CDR3 protein: CASSLWGGETQYF; CDR3 DNA: TGTGCCAGCAGCTTATGGGGAGGAGAGACCCAGTACTTC
V gene: TRBV20-1; D gene: -; J gene: TRBJ2-2; clone size: -; CDR3 protein: CSAMGGPNTGELFF; CDR3 DNA: TGCAGTGCTATGGGGGGTCCGAACACCGGGGAGCTGTTTTTT